A selection of T cell receptor beta chains follows, all from one sample in a study of T-cell reconstitution after alpha-beta-depleted transplantation in children. TCRdb redid the calling of the PCR reads with MiXCR, one entry per CDR3 protein. The sample lists approximately 400,000 distinct CDR3 sequences; around 16% were seen once. The sequencing used PBMCs, mostly from graft donor cells, collected 360 days after TCRalphabeta/CD19-depleted stem cell transplant. The receptors were sampled from a boy under three years old who had a stem cell transplant for Wiskott-Aldrich syndrome, so the T cells may come from the graft donor. The CDR3 runs from the conserved cysteine through the conserved F or W. Each record gives: V gene, D gene, J gene, clone size, CDR3 DNA, CDR3 protein. D genes are given only for firm matches. The size field is filled for only some rows; it gives once, few, many or a size class.

v_gene: TRBV6-2/TRBV6-3
d_gene: NA
j_gene: TRBJ2-1
abundance: few
CDR3nt: TGTGCCAGCAGGTACTCCGGGGTAAGGTCTGGGAATGAGCAGTTCTTC
CDR3aa: CASRYSGVRSGNEQFF

v_gene: TRBV4-2
d_gene: NA
j_gene: TRBJ2-1
abundance: few
CDR3nt: TGTGCCAGCAGCCAAGTACCAGGGCTCCAGGTCAATGAGCAGTTCTTC
CDR3aa: CASSQVPGLQVNEQFF

v_gene: TRBV15
d_gene: TRBD2
j_gene: TRBJ2-3
abundance: NA
CDR3nt: TGTGCCACCAGCAGAGCCGGGGGGGCGACAGATACGCAGTATTTT
CDR3aa: CATSRAGGATDTQYF

v_gene: TRBV10-3
d_gene: NA
j_gene: TRBJ1-4
abundance: few
CDR3nt: TGTGCCATCAGTGAGTCAGGATCATGGGCTGAAAAACTGTTTTTT
CDR3aa: CAISESGSWAEKLFF

v_gene: TRBV24-1
d_gene: TRBD2
j_gene: TRBJ2-3
abundance: NA
CDR3nt: TGTGCCACTGCTTTGCGGGGGGTTCCAGATACGCAGTATTTT
CDR3aa: CATALRGVPDTQYF

v_gene: TRBV20-1
d_gene: TRBD2
j_gene: TRBJ2-3
abundance: few
CDR3nt: TGCAGTGCCGACTCCCTCTTAGCGGGGGGTGTTAGCACAGATACGCAGTATTTT
CDR3aa: CSADSLLAGGVSTDTQYF

v_gene: TRBV2
d_gene: NA
j_gene: TRBJ2-7
abundance: NA
CDR3nt: TGTGCCAGCAAGGGGCCGGCAGGGAGAAACTACGAGCAGTACTTC
CDR3aa: CASKGPAGRNYEQYF

v_gene: TRBV29-1
d_gene: TRBD2
j_gene: TRBJ2-7
abundance: NA
CDR3nt: TGCAGCGTAGCGGGACTAGCGGGAGTTGAGCAGTACTTC
CDR3aa: CSVAGLAGVEQYF

v_gene: TRBV5-1
d_gene: TRBD2
j_gene: TRBJ2-1
abundance: NA
CDR3nt: TGCGCCAGCAGCCCAATTAGCGGGGGGGCTTACAATGAGCAGTTCTTC
CDR3aa: CASSPISGGAYNEQFF

v_gene: TRBV5-1
d_gene: TRBD2
j_gene: TRBJ2-7
abundance: NA
CDR3nt: TGCGCCAGCAGGGACGGGGGGTCCTACGAGCAGTACTTC
CDR3aa: CASRDGGSYEQYF